Presented here are 4 T cell receptor beta chains from one specimen sequenced in a study of CD8+ T cells in alopecia areata. From alopecia areata patients, lesional scalp punch biopsies and peripheral blood were collected. Investigators isolated RNA and reverse transcribed it into cDNA to act as the sequencing template. This table comes from immunoSEQ multiplex PCR, and its TCRdb copy is limited to in-frame clones, with some not included. The table shows about 15,000 clones, with almost 60% occurring only once. The sequenced sample was skin. These TCRs come from a human donor with alopecia areata.

By frequency in the sample, this clone is medium-sized (0.01 to 0.1%). J is TRBJ1-5 and V is TRBV6-6; D is perhaps TRBD1 (6 bases). Germline CDR1 and CDR2: MNHNY and SVGAGI (reference sequence). V lost 5 bases and J lost 4, with 9 bases in between. The CDR3 extends over 13 amino acids. CDR3 sequence reads: CASSLDRNQPQHF. The CDR3 DNA is TGTGCCAGCAGTCTCGACAGGAATCAGCCCCAGCATTTT.

This clone showed up just once. This sequence joins TRBV14 and TRBJ2-7; 8 bases are a match to TRBD2. Germline CDR1 reads SGHDN; CDR2 reads FVKESK. With 4 bases clipped from V and 4 bases from J, the junction kept 3 bases outside the gene matches. CDR3 size: 13 residues. Here the CDR3 reads CASSRLAGYEQYF. The CDR3 DNA reads as TGTGCCAGCAGCCGATTAGCGGGGTACGAGCAGTACTTC.

For the CDR3, the DNA is TGCGCCAGCAGCCAAGTCAGACCAGGGGGAGTAGCTTTCTTT. It codes for CASSQVRPGGVAFF. V is TRBV4-1 and J is TRBJ1-1; 7 bases map to TRBD1. Germline loops: CDR1 MGHRA, CDR2 YSYEKL. J lost 10 bases, V lost 1 base, and 9 bases had no gene match. This CDR3 is 14 amino acids long.

This clone was detected only a few times. The V call is TRBV2, the J call TRBJ2-7; TRBD1 might be the D (6 bases). Per germline, CDR1 SNHLY and CDR2 FYNNEI. V was trimmed by 3 bases and J by 5 bases, leaving 20 bases between them. The CDR3 extends over 16 amino acids. The CDR3: CASSDPQSGRGDEQYF. CDR3 DNA: TGTGCCAGCAGTGACCCTCAGTCGGGCAGGGGAGACGAGCAGTACTTC.